This T cell receptor beta chain was obtained from a study of shared clonotypes between healthy human individuals. Study observations and caveats: Non-shared clonotypes displayed generation probabilities falling below those of clonotypes present in all four donors.

Sorted-subset replicate PCRs used 200 ng DNA, some 30,000 T cell genomes. Method: immunoSEQ multiplex PCR; TCRdb's copy keeps in-frame clones and lacks some. This sample has about 600,000 clones, with roughly 97% found just once. Looked up from germline, CDR1 is SGHRS and CDR2 is YFSETQ. The CDR3 contains 16 residues. The V gene lost 4 bases and the J gene lost 5 bases, with 21 bases spanning the gap. Details on this clone: The antigen remains unidentified.

This clonotype was sampled from a woman aged 25 to 39 in good health. The chain joins TRBV5-1 to TRBJ2-5; a possible D gene is TRBD2 (6 bases). The sequencing input was naive CD4+ T cells sorted from blood. The subset is: CD45RA+ positively selected. CDR3 region: CASSPSGTPSWETQYF. CDR3 bases: TGCGCCAGCAGCCCCTCCGGGACTCCTTCATGGGAGACCCAGTACTTC.